Below are 24 T cell receptor beta chains sequenced from a single sample in a study of shared clonotypes between healthy human individuals. Naive CD8 cells comprised CD45RO-negative, CCR7-positively selected cells, excluding terminally differentiated effector memory CD45RA+ cells. Generated by immunoSEQ multiplex PCR, the TCRdb table keeps only in-frame clones and is missing some. The data contain about 2.2 million clones, around 93% of them singletons. Material: naive CD8+ T cells from PBMCs. These receptors all stem from a man aged 18 to 35 in good health. Some clones in this sample may be carry-over from other donors' samples.

The CDR3 here is CASSVGFGRSNEQFF. CDR3 in DNA: TGTGCCAGCAGCGTAGGGTTCGGGAGATCTAATGAGCAGTTCTTC. The V gene is TRBV9, the J gene TRBJ2-1, with D maybe TRBD2 (6 bases). Germline CDR1 reads SGDLS; CDR2 reads YYNGEE. V lost 0 bases and J 7 bases, leaving 14 bases between the germline ends. The CDR3 length is 15 residues.

The chain has TRBV9 and TRBJ2-7; D is perhaps TRBD2 (5 bases). The CDR3 sequence is 14 residues long. CDR1 and CDR2 (germline): SGDLS, YYNGEE. Between the trimmed V and J ends, which lost 6 bases and 2 bases, there was a span of 15 bases. The CDR3 protein is CASNLAGGTYEQYF. The CDR3 bases are TGTGCCAGCAATCTAGCAGGAGGCACCTACGAGCAGTACTTC. The whole variable domain, filled in from reference TRBV9 and TRBJ2-7, reads DSGVTQTPKHLITATGQRVTLRCSPRSGDLSVYWYQQSLDQGLQFLIQYYNGEERAKGNILERFSAQQFPDLHSELNLSSLELGDSALYFCASNLAGGTYEQYFGPGTRLTVT.

The V and J genes are TRBV7-6 and TRBJ2-7; either TRBD1 or TRBD2 may fit D (6 bases each). V was trimmed by 1 base and J by 2 bases, leaving 18 bases between them. The CDR3 loop spans 17 amino acids. Germline lookup yields CDR1 SGHVS and CDR2 FNYEAQ. CDR3: CASSLDRGPVNPYEQYF. The CDR3 DNA reads TGTGCCAGCAGCTTAGATCGGGGGCCCGTTAATCCCTACGAGCAGTACTTC. The full variable domain, with the rest looked up from reference TRBV7-6 and TRBJ2-7, is GAGVSQSPRYKVTKRGQDVALRCDPISGHVSLYWYRQALGQGPEFLTYFNYEAQQDKSGLPNDRFSAERPEGSISTLTIQRTEQRDSAMYRCASSLDRGPVNPYEQYFGPGTRLTVT.

This chain uses TRBV30 with TRBJ2-2, with 7 bases lining up with TRBD2. This CDR3 has 15 residues. CDR1 and CDR2 from the germline V gene are GTSNPN and SVGIG (reference sequence). V trimming: 4 bases; J trimming: 4 bases; junction bases outside the gene matches: 9. The chain's CDR3 is CAWKFGTSVTGELFF. DNA for the CDR3: TGTGCCTGGAAGTTCGGAACTAGCGTCACCGGGGAGCTGTTTTTT.

The V call is TRBV4-1, the J call TRBJ2-5, with 15 positions matching TRBD2. The J segment lost 5 bases and the V segment lost 4 bases, leaving 8 bases of the junction unmatched. Germline V lookup: CDR1 MGHRA, CDR2 YSYEKL. This CDR3 has 17 residues. CDR3 in amino acids: CASSPLGTSGRMETQYF. In nucleotides, the CDR3 is TGCGCCAGCAGCCCTCTCGGGACTAGCGGGAGGATGGAGACCCAGTACTTC.

The V gene is TRBV4-2, the J gene TRBJ1-3, with 7 bases identical to TRBD1. V lost 0 bases to trimming and J lost 3 bases; unmatched junction nucleotides: 5. The CDR3 totals 16 residues. Per germline, CDR1 LGHNA and CDR2 YNFKEQ. DNA for the CDR3: TGTGCCAGCAGCCAAGAAGACAGGGTCTATGGAAACACCATATATTTT. Amino acids: CASSQEDRVYGNTIYF.

The V and J genes are TRBV2 and TRBJ2-5, with D unresolved. Looked up from germline, CDR1 is SNHLY and CDR2 is FYNNEI. CDR3 length: 14 amino acids. V shed 3 bases and J shed 2 bases, with 10 bases lying between them. This chain's CDR3 is CASSDDGRQETQYF. Written as DNA, the CDR3 is TGTGCCAGCAGTGATGACGGGCGACAAGAGACCCAGTACTTC.

The chain is built from TRBV28 and TRBJ1-1, with TRBD1 as a possible D gene (6 bases). The CDR3 runs to 16 residues. Germline values: CDR1 MDHEN, CDR2 SYDVKM. V was pared by 1 base and J by 1 base, with 13 bases between. CDR3 DNA sequence: TGTGCCAGCAGTTTATTCCGGGGGCTGGGGAACACTGAAGCTTTCTTT. Residues: CASSLFRGLGNTEAFF. Full variable domain (rest looked up from reference TRBV28 and TRBJ1-1): DVKVTQSSRYLVKRTGEKVFLECVQDMDHENMFWYRQDPGLGLRLIYFSYDVKMKEKGDIPEGYSVSREKKERFSLILESASTNQTSMYLCASSLFRGLGNTEAFFGQGTRLTVV.

The genes are TRBV7-9 and TRBJ2-7, with TRBD2 identical over 11 bases. Trimming took 4 bases from V and 5 from J; bases not matched to a gene: 16. Germline-derived CDR1 and CDR2 are SEHNR and FQNEAQ (reference sequence). The CDR3 sequence is 18 residues long. The DNA for the CDR3 is TGTGCCAGCAGCTCCACGACGAGCCTACTAGCGGGAGACCACGAGCAGTACTTC. Its protein is CASSSTTSLLAGDHEQYF.

This clone was counted once. At the DNA level, this CDR3 is encoded by other sequences in the same sample as well. This chain joins TRBV27 and TRBJ2-7; 8 bases align to TRBD2. Germline CDR1 is MNHEY and CDR2 is SMNVEV (reference sequence). Trimming removed 0 bases from V and 1 base from J; junction bases left unmatched: 5. This CDR3 has 16 amino acids. Here the CDR3 reads CASSLSSGTSSYEQYF. The CDR3 nucleotides are TGTGCCAGCAGTTTATCTAGCGGGACTTCATCCTACGAGCAGTACTTC.

Note on this clone: A read error may account for a junction end that differs from germline. This chain uses TRBV9 with TRBJ1-5; D is possibly TRBD1 (6 bases). The length of the CDR3 is 15 residues. From germline, CDR1 is SGDLS and CDR2 YYNGEE. Here the CDR3 reads CARSVGSDRNQPQHF. The CDR3 DNA reads TGTGCCCGCAGCGTAGGTTCGGACAGAAATCAGCCCCAGCATTTT.

The CDR3 DNA follows: TGTGCCAGCAGCTTTGCGCCGGGAGCAGATACGCAGTATTTT. Translating gives CASSFAPGADTQYF. The rearrangement uses TRBV7-9 and TRBJ2-3; D might be TRBD2 (6 bases). CDR1 SEHNR and CDR2 FQNEAQ come from the germline V gene (reference sequence). This CDR3 spans 14 amino acids. Deletions cut 3 bases from V and 4 bases from J, with 11 bases between.

This chain uses TRBV7-6 with TRBJ2-7; the D gene is possibly TRBD2 (6 bases). Germline lookup yields CDR1 SGHVS and CDR2 FNYEAQ. V shed 4 bases and J shed 6 bases, with 13 bases lying between them. The length of the CDR3 is 13 residues. The CDR3 coding sequence is TGTGCCAGCAGCTCCGGGACTGTCAGCGAGCAGTACTTC. Protein: CASSSGTVSEQYF.

CDR3 sequence (DNA): TGTGCCAGCTCACCGGCAGGGTTCAAAAACATTCAGTACTTC. Protein: CASSPAGFKNIQYF. The rearrangement links TRBV18 to TRBJ2-4, with D tentatively TRBD1 (5 bases). This CDR3 comprises 14 residues. The germline gives CDR1 KGHSH, CDR2 LQKENI. With 3 bases removed from V and 3 bases from J, the gap between germline ends came to 9 bases. The complete variable domain, with remaining parts taken from reference TRBV18 and TRBJ2-4, reads NAGVMQNPRHLVRRRGQEARLRCSPMKGHSHVYWYRQLPEEGLKFMVYLQKENIIDESGMPKERFSAEFPKEGPSILRIQQVVRGDSAAYFCASSPAGFKNIQYFGAGTRLSVL.

The J gene is TRBJ2-2, the V gene TRBV29-1; TRBD2 aligns across 10 bases. After removal of 4 bases from V and 6 bases from J, the junction contained 17 bases not matched to a gene. The CDR3 consists of 18 residues. The V gene's germline CDR1 is SQVTM and CDR2 ANQGSEA. CDR3 nucleotide sequence: TGCAGCGTTGTTGGTAGCGGGAGGCCCTACGCTTCTTCCGGGGAGCTGTTTTTT. This gives the protein CSVVGSGRPYASSGELFF.

The chain joins TRBV7-9 to TRBJ2-5, with D perhaps TRBD1 or TRBD2 (5 bases each). The CDR3 spans 16 residues. In germline, CDR1 is SEHNR, CDR2 FQNEAQ (reference sequence). V was trimmed by 4 bases and J by 4 bases, leaving 19 bases between them. As DNA, the CDR3 is TGTGCCAGCAGCTCCTCGGGACCGTTATGGTTAGAGACCCAGTACTTC. Translating it yields CASSSSGPLWLETQYF.

V usage is TRBV6-1 and J usage is TRBJ1-1; 8 bases align to TRBD1. With V trimmed by 3 bases and J by 0 bases, 9 bases remained unmatched. Germline lookup yields CDR1 MNHNS and CDR2 SASEGT. The CDR3 has 17 amino acids. CDR3 bases: TGTGCCAGCAGTGAGACAGGGGATCCTCGCATGAACACTGAAGCTTTCTTT. Amino acids: CASSETGDPRMNTEAFF.

V is TRBV21-1 and J is TRBJ2-3; TRBD1, as called in the table, went unchecked against the DNA. TRBV21-1 is listed as a pseudogene. This CDR3 region has 17 residues. CDR3 DNA sequence: TGTGCCAGAAACCCTAGGGACAGAATGTCTAGCACAGATACGCAGTATTTT. It yields the protein CARNPRDRMSSTDTQYF.

This clone appeared once. This rearrangement joins TRBV28 to TRBJ1-2, with 7 nucleotides matching TRBD1. Germline V CDR1 and CDR2: MDHEN, SYDVKM. CDR3 length: 14 residues. With V trimmed by 5 bases and J by 2 bases, 5 bases remained unmatched. CDR3 residues: CASSGDSRNYGYTF. In DNA form, the CDR3 reads TGTGCCAGCAGTGGGGACAGTCGGAACTATGGCTACACCTTC.

The V call is TRBV10-3, the J call TRBJ2-5, with D maybe TRBD1 (6 bases). The DNA end lines up better with TRBJ2-7; the J call may be wrong. CDR1 and CDR2 (germline): ENHRY, SYGVKD. The CDR3 is made up of 14 amino acids. The CDR3: CAISVGQLSYEQYF. DNA for the CDR3: TGTGCCATCAGTGTCGGACAGCTCTCCTACGAGCAGTACTTC.

The chain links TRBV12-5 to TRBJ1-1; a weak D match, TRBD1 (5 bases). Germline loops: CDR1 LGHNT, CDR2 FRNRAP. The CDR3 covers 20 residues. V was shortened by 3 bases and J by 4 bases, with 30 bases between the two germline ends. The CDR3 DNA reads TGTGCTAGTGGTTTCGCGGGGATATTGGACCGGGGGAGATTGAGCACTGAAGCTTTCTTT. Translated: CASGFAGILDRGRLSTEAFF.

The chain employs TRBV7-9 and TRBJ2-3, with 12 nucleotides matching TRBD2. V lost 4 bases and J lost 2; bases outside the gene matches: 10. This CDR3 is built from 18 residues. Germline-derived CDR1 and CDR2 are SEHNR and FQNEAQ (reference sequence). The CDR3: CASSSTSGSPLLTDTQYF. The CDR3 bases are TGTGCCAGCAGCTCGACTAGCGGGAGCCCCCTCCTCACAGATACGCAGTATTTT.

This clone was picked up a small number of times. The rearrangement uses TRBV29-1 and TRBJ1-1; weak D call: TRBD1 (5 bases). CDR1 is SQVTM, CDR2 ANQGSEA, per germline. V lost 7 bases, J lost 6 bases, and 21 bases lay in between. The CDR3 is made up of 14 amino acids. As DNA, the CDR3 is TGCAGCGCCAGAATCTCCCCAGGGATCCCTGAAGCTTTCTTT. Its protein product is CSARISPGIPEAFF.

The chain links TRBV12-5 to TRBJ2-1; 13 bases match TRBD2. In germline, CDR1 is LGHNT, CDR2 FRNRAP. V dropped 6 bases and J dropped 5; count of bases not matched to a gene: 4. The CDR3 is made up of 15 amino acids. CDR3 sequence: CASGPGTSGNNEQFF. The DNA for the CDR3 is TGTGCTAGTGGCCCCGGGACTAGCGGGAACAATGAGCAGTTCTTC.